The rows below give T cell receptor beta chains drawn from one sample of a study of shared clonotypes between healthy human individuals. The repertoire was sequenced with immunoSEQ multiplex PCR; TCRdb's copy has only in-frame clones and lacks some. The sample records about 2.1 million clones, under 95% being singletons. The sequenced sample consisted of naive CD8+ T cells from PBMCs. All receptors come from a man younger than 35 in good health. Some clones in this sample may be carry-over from other donors' samples. CDR3s include the opening cysteine and the closing phenylalanine or tryptophan. A D gene is named only where the DNA matches it firmly.

cdr3_nt: TGTGCCAGCAGCTTGAATGTTAGACAGCCCCAGCATTTT
cdr3_aa: CASSLNVRQPQHF
v_call: TRBV5-8
j_call: TRBJ1-5
d_call: NA

cdr3_nt: TGTGCCAGCAGCTCGGGTAGTTGGGGCAATCAGCCCCAGCATTTT
cdr3_aa: CASSSGSWGNQPQHF
v_call: TRBV5-8
j_call: TRBJ1-5
d_call: NA

cdr3_nt: TGTGCCAGCAGCTTGGAAGCCGAGCAGGTATATGGCTACACCTTC
cdr3_aa: CASSLEAEQVYGYTF
v_call: TRBV5-6
j_call: TRBJ1-2
d_call: NA

cdr3_nt: TGTGCCAGCAGTGACTCGGAGGGCACTGAAGCTTTCTTT
cdr3_aa: CASSDSEGTEAFF
v_call: TRBV6-4
j_call: TRBJ1-1
d_call: NA

cdr3_nt: TGTGCCAGCAGTACACTAACCCCGGGGGGGAAACCCTACGAGCAGTACTTC
cdr3_aa: CASSTLTPGGKPYEQYF
v_call: TRBV27
j_call: TRBJ2-7
d_call: TRBD2

cdr3_nt: TGTGCCAGCAGCGCCCCCCGGACAGGTCCTAACTATGGCTACACCTTC
cdr3_aa: CASSAPRTGPNYGYTF
v_call: TRBV9
j_call: TRBJ1-2
d_call: TRBD1

cdr3_nt: TGTGCCAGCAGTTTAGACATCGCGAACACCGGGGAGCTGTTTTTT
cdr3_aa: CASSLDIANTGELFF
v_call: TRBV28
j_call: TRBJ2-2
d_call: NA

cdr3_nt: TGTGCCAGCAGTTCCCGGGACAGTCCCATCCTCCCTCTAGGGGCCAACGTCCTGACTTTC
cdr3_aa: CASSSRDSPILPLGANVLTF
v_call: TRBV27
j_call: TRBJ2-6
d_call: TRBD1

cdr3_nt: TGTGCCAGCAGCCCCGGGCCTGGGGCGGCCGCCTACGAGCAGTACTTC
cdr3_aa: CASSPGPGAAAYEQYF
v_call: TRBV9
j_call: TRBJ2-7
d_call: NA

cdr3_nt: TGTGCCAGCCCCGGGACTACCCGGAGAGGGACTGAAGCTTTCTTT
cdr3_aa: CASPGTTRRGTEAFF
v_call: TRBV6-1
j_call: TRBJ1-1
d_call: NA

cdr3_nt: TGTGCCAGCAGTGAATGGTTGAGGGCCATGCAAGAGACCCAGTACTTC
cdr3_aa: CASSEWLRAMQETQYF
v_call: TRBV6-1
j_call: TRBJ2-5
d_call: NA

cdr3_nt: TGTGCCAGCAGTGAATCCGTAGTCTTATCCTCCAATGAGCAGTTCTTC
cdr3_aa: CASSESVVLSSNEQFF
v_call: TRBV25-1
j_call: TRBJ2-1
d_call: NA

cdr3_nt: TGCGCCAGCAGCCTGGACAGGGAAAGGCGGGAGCTCTACGAGCAGTACTTC
cdr3_aa: CASSLDRERRELYEQYF
v_call: TRBV5-1
j_call: TRBJ2-7
d_call: NA